Each of the 20 T cell receptor beta chains below was sequenced from the same sample in a study of cytotoxic CD8 clonotypes in ibrutinib-treated CLL. Clones were sequenced by immunoSEQ multiplex PCR, and TCRdb holds only the in-frame ones, with some missing. The table records nearly 300,000 clones, approximately 76% of them present only once. Source: PBMCs, taken at disease progression, from a patient treated with ibrutinib. These receptors were collected from a human donor with chronic lymphocytic leukemia.

DNA for the CDR3: TGTGCCACCAGCATGGGGGGCACAGATACGCAGTATTTT. Its protein is CATSMGGTDTQYF. This chain joins TRBV15 and TRBJ2-3; tentatively, D is TRBD1 or TRBD2 (5 bases each). Germline V gene sequence: CDR1 LNHNV, CDR2 YYDKDF (reference sequence). The CDR3 is 13 residues long. Trimming left V 4 bases short and J 1 base short, with 6 bases between.

The gene calls are TRBV2 and TRBJ2-7, with 8 bases fitting TRBD1. Germline trimming cut 4 bases from V and 0 bases from J; bases unmatched to any gene: 8. The CDR3 totals 16 residues. Germline CDR1 and CDR2: SNHLY and FYNNEI. The CDR3 region has the DNA TGTGCCAGCAGTGTGACCCGGGACAGGAGCTCCTACGAGCAGTACTTC. Protein: CASSVTRDRSSYEQYF.

This sequence joins TRBV5-3 and TRBJ1-1; D is ambiguous. TRBV5-3 is recorded as an ORF, its role being uncertain. Trimming cost V 2 bases and J 1 base, with 18 bases left between them. The CDR3 is 17 residues long. Written as DNA, the CDR3 is TGTGCCAGAAGCTTCTATGGAAAACCTCCGAGGAACACTGAAGCTTTCTTT. Its protein is CARSFYGKPPRNTEAFF.

V and J are TRBV11-3 and TRBJ2-1; perhaps TRBD2 as D (6 bases). CDR1 and CDR2 from the germline V gene are SGHNT and YENEEA. Trimming removed 0 bases at V and 4 bases at J, with 7 bases between. The CDR3 has 14 amino acids. The CDR3 reads CASSLEAGYNEQFF. The CDR3 nucleotides read TGTGCCAGCAGCTTAGAAGCGGGTTACAATGAGCAGTTCTTC.

The V gene is TRBV4-3, the J gene TRBJ2-1, with 14 positions matching TRBD2. The V gene's germline CDR1 is LGHNA and CDR2 YSLEER. J was trimmed by 7 bases and V by 4 bases; bases with no gene match: 6. This CDR3 comprises 16 residues. Written as DNA, the CDR3 is TGCGCCAGCAGCCTGGGACTAGCGGGAGTGGGAAATGAGCAGTTCTTC. This gives the protein CASSLGLAGVGNEQFF.

This CDR3 is CASSFLTGFTDTQYF. The CDR3 coding sequence is TGCGCCAGCAGCTTCCTTACAGGGTTCACAGATACGCAGTATTTT. This chain uses TRBV5-1 with TRBJ2-3, with D possibly matching TRBD1 (6 bases). Trimming cost V 2 bases and J 2 bases, with 12 bases left between them. This CDR3 spans 15 amino acids. Germline assignment: CDR1 SGHRS and CDR2 YFSETQ. Using reference TRBV5-1 and TRBJ2-3 for the parts outside the CDR3, the full variable domain is KAGVTQTPRYLIKTRGQQVTLSCSPISGHRSVSWYQQTPGQGLQFLFEYFSETQRNKGNFPGRFSGRQFSNSRSEMNVSTLELGDSALYLCASSFLTGFTDTQYFGPGTRLTVL.

This chain connects TRBV10-2 to TRBJ2-1; D is undetermined. Deletions cut 6 bases from V and 3 bases from J, with 9 bases between. This CDR3 is built from 13 residues. The germline CDR1 and CDR2 sequences are WSHSY and SAAADI. This chain's CDR3 is CASRSQHYNEQFF. The CDR3 DNA is TGCGCCAGCAGGTCCCAGCACTACAATGAGCAGTTCTTC.

The genes are TRBV5-8 and TRBJ2-7, with no clear D. Germline-derived CDR1 and CDR2 are SGHTS and YDEGEE. V was clipped by 0 bases and J by 0 bases, with 7 bases between them. The CDR3 has 14 residues. In DNA form, the CDR3 reads TGTGCCAGCAGCTTGGGACACCTCTCCTACGAGCAGTACTTC. Translating gives CASSLGHLSYEQYF.

The rearrangement joins TRBV4-1 to TRBJ2-7; TRBD1 aligns across 9 bases. Per the germline V gene, CDR1 is MGHRA and CDR2 is YSYEKL. This CDR3 is built from 13 residues. J gave up 2 bases and V 4 bases, and 0 bases lay outside the gene matches. The CDR3 here is CASSRDRAYEQYF. CDR3 nucleotide sequence: TGCGCCAGCAGCCGGGACAGGGCCTACGAGCAGTACTTC.

This clone was seen once. As DNA, the CDR3 is TGTGCCAGCAGCGGGGGACACCGGAACACCGGGGAGCTGTTTTTT. It specifies CASSGGHRNTGELFF. This sequence joins TRBV28 and TRBJ2-2; either TRBD1 or TRBD2 may fit D (6 bases each). V gave up 6 bases and J gave up 1 base, with 12 bases separating them. The CDR3 totals 15 residues. The V gene's germline CDR1 is MDHEN and CDR2 SYDVKM.

This chain uses TRBV7-9 with TRBJ1-1; 12 bases fit TRBD1. The trim removed 2 bases at V and 4 bases at J, leaving 5 bases unmatched. The CDR3 is made up of 16 amino acids. The germline CDR1 and CDR2 sequences are SEHNR and FQNEAQ (reference sequence). CDR3 protein: CASSLFGTGGLTEAFF. The CDR3 DNA reads as TGTGCCAGCAGCTTATTTGGGACAGGGGGCCTCACTGAAGCTTTCTTT. Filled out from reference TRBV7-9 and TRBJ1-1, the complete variable domain reads DTGVSQNPRHKITKRGQNVTFRCDPISEHNRLYWYRQTLGQGPEFLTYFQNEAQLEKSRLLSDRFSAERPKGSFSTLEIQRTEQGDSAMYLCASSLFGTGGLTEAFFGQGTRLTVV.

V and J are TRBV28 and TRBJ1-1, with D maybe TRBD1 (6 bases). This CDR3 has 12 residues. V gave up 6 bases and J gave up 11 bases, with 16 bases separating them. Germline loops: CDR1 MDHEN, CDR2 SYDVKM. The CDR3 DNA reads as TGTGCCAGCAGCCGACAGGCCGGTGGGGCTTTCTTT. Translating it yields CASSRQAGGAFF.

This chain uses TRBV19 with TRBJ1-1, with 8 nucleotides matching TRBD1. The CDR3 consists of 13 residues. The germline V gene has CDR1 LNHDA and CDR2 SQIVND (reference sequence). After removal of 7 bases from V and 5 bases from J, the junction contained 6 bases not matched to a gene. CDR3 DNA sequence: TGTGCCAGTAAACCTCAGGGGGCAACTGAAGCTTTCTTT. Protein product: CASKPQGATEAFF.

V gene TRBV2 combines with J gene TRBJ2-3, with a tentative D call TRBD2 (5 bases). Germline V CDR1 and CDR2: SNHLY, FYNNEI. There are 13 residues in the CDR3. With 9 bases removed from V and 4 bases from J, the gap between germline ends came to 14 bases. This chain's CDR3 is CARGHGVADTQYF. As DNA, the CDR3 is TGTGCCAGAGGCCACGGGGTGGCAGATACGCAGTATTTT. Using reference TRBV2 and TRBJ2-3 for the parts outside the CDR3, the full variable domain is EPEVTQTPSHQVTQMGQEVILRCVPISNHLYFYWYRQILGQKVEFLVSFYNNEISEKSEIFDDQFSVERPDGSNFTLKIRSTKLEDSAMYFCARGHGVADTQYFGPGTRLTVL.

The V and J genes are TRBV4-1 and TRBJ1-2; D unclear. Germline V CDR1 and CDR2: MGHRA, YSYEKL. Trimming took off 1 base at V and 4 bases at J, with 13 bases between the two ends. This CDR3 has 15 amino acids. The CDR3 bases are TGCGCCAGCAGCCAAGTAGGGCCCCCGGGCTATGGCTACACCTTC. Translating gives CASSQVGPPGYGYTF.

This chain connects TRBV11-2 to TRBJ2-3; D is perhaps TRBD1 (6 bases). Germline CDR1 reads SGHAT; CDR2 reads FQNNGV. The CDR3 has 14 amino acids. V was trimmed by 5 bases and J by 2 bases, leaving 11 bases between them. CDR3 in DNA: TGTGCCAGCAGCCCCTGGACAGTCACAGATACGCAGTATTTT. Its protein is CASSPWTVTDTQYF.

In its sample, this clone was seen once. The V gene is TRBV18, the J gene TRBJ1-3, with D possibly matching TRBD1 (6 bases). Germline lookup yields CDR1 KGHSH and CDR2 LQKENI. This CDR3 has 16 amino acids. The ends were cut back, 6 bases at V and 0 bases at J, with 15 bases in the middle. CDR3 DNA sequence: TGTGCCAGCTCGCTGGCCGACAGGTTCTCTGGAAACACCATATATTTT. Translating it yields CASSLADRFSGNTIYF.

The rearrangement links TRBV11-3 to TRBJ1-2; no clear D. The V gene lost 3 bases and the J gene lost 3 bases, with 17 bases spanning the gap. CDR1 is SGHNT, CDR2 YENEEA, per germline. The CDR3 sequence is 16 residues long. The CDR3: CASSFPVGEVYYGYTF. Here the CDR3 DNA reads TGTGCCAGCAGCTTCCCCGTCGGGGAGGTTTACTATGGCTACACCTTC.

The chain combines TRBV28 with TRBJ2-7, with a possible D match to TRBD2 (6 bases). The CDR3 runs 14 residues. The germline gives CDR1 MDHEN, CDR2 SYDVKM. Trimming stripped 1 base from V and 0 bases from J, with 7 bases between. DNA for the CDR3: TGTGCCAGCAGTTTATACGGGAGCTCCTACGAGCAGTACTTC. The encoded protein is CASSLYGSSYEQYF.

The gene calls are TRBV7-9 and TRBJ2-7, with 9 bases aligning to TRBD2. In germline, CDR1 is SEHNR, CDR2 FQNEAQ (reference sequence). The CDR3 consists of 14 residues. Unmatched junction bases numbered 5, after V lost 5 bases and J lost 3 bases. CDR3: CASSPRSGGYEQYF. As DNA, the CDR3 is TGTGCCAGCAGCCCCCGTAGCGGGGGCTACGAGCAGTACTTC.